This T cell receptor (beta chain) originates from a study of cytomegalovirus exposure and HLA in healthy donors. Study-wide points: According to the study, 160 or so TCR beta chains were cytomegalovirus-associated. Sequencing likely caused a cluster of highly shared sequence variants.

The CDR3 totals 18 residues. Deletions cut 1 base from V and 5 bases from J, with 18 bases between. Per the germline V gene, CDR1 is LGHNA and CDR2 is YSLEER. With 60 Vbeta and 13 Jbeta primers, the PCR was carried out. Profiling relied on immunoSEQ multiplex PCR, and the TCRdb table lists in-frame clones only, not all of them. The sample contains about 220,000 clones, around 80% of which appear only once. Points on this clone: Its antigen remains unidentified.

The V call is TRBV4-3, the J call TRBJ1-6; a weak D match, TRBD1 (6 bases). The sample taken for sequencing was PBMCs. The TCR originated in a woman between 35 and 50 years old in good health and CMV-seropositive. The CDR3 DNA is TGCGCCAGCAGCCAAGCTGTTGCACAGGGAGCTCATAATTCACCCCTCCACTTT. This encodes CASSQAVAQGAHNSPLHF.